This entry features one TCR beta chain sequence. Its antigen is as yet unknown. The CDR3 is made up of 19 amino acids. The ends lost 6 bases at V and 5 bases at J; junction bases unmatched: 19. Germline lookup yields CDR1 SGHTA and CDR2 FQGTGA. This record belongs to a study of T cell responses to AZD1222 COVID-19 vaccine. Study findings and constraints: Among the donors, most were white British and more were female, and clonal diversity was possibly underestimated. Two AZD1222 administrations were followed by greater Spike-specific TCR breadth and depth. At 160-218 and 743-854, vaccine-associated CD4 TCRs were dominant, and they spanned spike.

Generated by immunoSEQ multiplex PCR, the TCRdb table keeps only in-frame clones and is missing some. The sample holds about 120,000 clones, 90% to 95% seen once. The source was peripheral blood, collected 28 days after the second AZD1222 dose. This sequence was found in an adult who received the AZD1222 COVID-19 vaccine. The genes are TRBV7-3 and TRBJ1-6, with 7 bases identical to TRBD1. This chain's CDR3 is CASSKIVRGITGDNSPLHF. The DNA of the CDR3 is TGTGCCAGCAGTAAAATAGTAAGGGGGATCACAGGGGATAATTCACCCCTCCACTTT.